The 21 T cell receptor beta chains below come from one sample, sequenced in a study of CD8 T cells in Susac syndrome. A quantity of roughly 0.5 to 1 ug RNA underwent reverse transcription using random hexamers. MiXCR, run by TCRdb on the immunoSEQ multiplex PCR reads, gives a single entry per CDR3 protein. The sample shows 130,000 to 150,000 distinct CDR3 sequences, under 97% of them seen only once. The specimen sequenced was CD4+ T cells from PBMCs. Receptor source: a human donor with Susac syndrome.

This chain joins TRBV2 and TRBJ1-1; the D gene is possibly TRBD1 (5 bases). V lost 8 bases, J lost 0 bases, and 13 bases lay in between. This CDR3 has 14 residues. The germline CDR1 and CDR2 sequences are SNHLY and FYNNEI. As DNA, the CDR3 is TGTGCCAGCGGAACAGGCCTAATGAACACTGAAGCTTTCTTT. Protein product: CASGTGLMNTEAFF.

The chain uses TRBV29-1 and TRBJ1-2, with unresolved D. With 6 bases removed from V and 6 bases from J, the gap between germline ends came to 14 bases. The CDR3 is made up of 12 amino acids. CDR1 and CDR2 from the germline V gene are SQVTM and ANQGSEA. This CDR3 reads CSVPKEDNGYTF. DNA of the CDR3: TGCAGCGTCCCCAAAGAAGACAATGGCTACACCTTC.

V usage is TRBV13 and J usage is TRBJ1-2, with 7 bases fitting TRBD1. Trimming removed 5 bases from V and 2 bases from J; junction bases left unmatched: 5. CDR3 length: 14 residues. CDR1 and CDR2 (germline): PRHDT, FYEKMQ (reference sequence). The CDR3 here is CASSVDRMNYGYTF. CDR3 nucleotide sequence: TGTGCCAGCAGCGTGGACAGGATGAACTATGGCTACACCTTC.

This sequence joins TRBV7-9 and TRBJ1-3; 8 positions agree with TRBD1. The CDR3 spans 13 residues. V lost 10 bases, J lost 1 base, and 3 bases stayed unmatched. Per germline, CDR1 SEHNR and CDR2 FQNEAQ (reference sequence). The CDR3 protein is CATRQGSGNTIYF. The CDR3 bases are TGTGCCACCCGACAGGGGTCTGGAAACACCATATATTTT.

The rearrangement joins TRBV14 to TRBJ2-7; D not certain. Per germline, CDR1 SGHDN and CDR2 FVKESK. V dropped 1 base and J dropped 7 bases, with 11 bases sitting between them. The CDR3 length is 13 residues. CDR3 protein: CASSQGPDREQYF. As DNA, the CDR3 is TGTGCCAGCAGCCAAGGTCCAGACCGGGAGCAGTACTTC.

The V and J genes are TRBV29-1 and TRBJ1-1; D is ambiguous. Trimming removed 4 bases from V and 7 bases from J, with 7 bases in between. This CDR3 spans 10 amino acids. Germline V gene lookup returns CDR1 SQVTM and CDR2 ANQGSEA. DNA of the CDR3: TGCAGCGTTGTGGTAGGTGAAGCTTTCTTT. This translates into CSVVVGEAFF. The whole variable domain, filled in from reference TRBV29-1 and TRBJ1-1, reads SAVISQKPSRDICQRGTSLTIQCQVDSQVTMMFWYRQQPGQSLTLIATANQGSEATYESGFVIDKFPISRPNLTFSTLTVSNMSPEDSSIYLCSVVVGEAFFGQGTRLTVV.

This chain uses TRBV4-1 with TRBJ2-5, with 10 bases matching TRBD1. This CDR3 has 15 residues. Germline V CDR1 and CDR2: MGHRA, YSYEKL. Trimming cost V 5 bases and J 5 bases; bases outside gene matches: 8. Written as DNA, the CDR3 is TGCGCCAGCAGCTACCAACCGGGACAGGGGGAGACCCAGTACTTC. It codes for CASSYQPGQGETQYF.

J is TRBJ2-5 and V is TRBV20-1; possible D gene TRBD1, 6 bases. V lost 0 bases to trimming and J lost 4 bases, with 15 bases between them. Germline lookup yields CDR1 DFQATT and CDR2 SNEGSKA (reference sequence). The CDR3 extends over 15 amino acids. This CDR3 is CSARDTVRGSETQYF. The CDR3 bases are TGCAGTGCTAGAGATACGGTCAGGGGTTCAGAGACCCAGTACTTC.

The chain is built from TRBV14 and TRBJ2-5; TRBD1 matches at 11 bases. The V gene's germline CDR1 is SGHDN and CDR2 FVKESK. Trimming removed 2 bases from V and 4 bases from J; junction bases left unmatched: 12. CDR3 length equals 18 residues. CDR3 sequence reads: CASSQIPLPGQGGETQYF. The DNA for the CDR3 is TGTGCCAGCAGCCAAATACCACTCCCGGGACAGGGGGGAGAGACCCAGTACTTC.

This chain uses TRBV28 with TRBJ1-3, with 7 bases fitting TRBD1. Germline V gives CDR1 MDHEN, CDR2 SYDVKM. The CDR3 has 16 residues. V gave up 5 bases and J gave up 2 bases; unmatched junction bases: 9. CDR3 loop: CASSIDRVDAGNTIYF. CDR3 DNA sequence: TGTGCCAGCAGTATTGACAGGGTAGACGCTGGAAACACCATATATTTT.

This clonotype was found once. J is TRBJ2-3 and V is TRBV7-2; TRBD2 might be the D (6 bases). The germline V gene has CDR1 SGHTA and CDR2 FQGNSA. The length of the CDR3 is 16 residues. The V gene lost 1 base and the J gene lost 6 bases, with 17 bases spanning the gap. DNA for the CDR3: TGTGCCAGCAGCTTAGAGAGCGCCAGCGCGGGGGATACGCAGTATTTT. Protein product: CASSLESASAGDTQYF.

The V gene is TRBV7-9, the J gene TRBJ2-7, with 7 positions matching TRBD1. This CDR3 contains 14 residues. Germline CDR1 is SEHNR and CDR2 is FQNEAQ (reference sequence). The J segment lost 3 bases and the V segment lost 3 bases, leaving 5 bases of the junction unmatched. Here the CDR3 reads CASSLGDRLYEQYF. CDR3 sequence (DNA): TGTGCCAGCAGCTTGGGGGACAGACTCTACGAGCAGTACTTC.

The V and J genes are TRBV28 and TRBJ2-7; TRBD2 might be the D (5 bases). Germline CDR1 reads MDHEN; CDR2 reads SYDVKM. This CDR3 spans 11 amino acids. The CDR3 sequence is CASEFSYEQYF. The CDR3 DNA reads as TGTGCTAGCGAGTTCTCCTACGAGCAGTACTTC.

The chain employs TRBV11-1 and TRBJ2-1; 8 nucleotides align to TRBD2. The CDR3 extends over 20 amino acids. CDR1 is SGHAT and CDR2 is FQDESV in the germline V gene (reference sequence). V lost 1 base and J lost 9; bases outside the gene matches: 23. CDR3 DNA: TGTGCCAGCAGCTTAGTAGAGACGGCTAGCGGGCCCGCGACTATGGGTGAGCAGTTCTTC. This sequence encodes CASSLVETASGPATMGEQFF.

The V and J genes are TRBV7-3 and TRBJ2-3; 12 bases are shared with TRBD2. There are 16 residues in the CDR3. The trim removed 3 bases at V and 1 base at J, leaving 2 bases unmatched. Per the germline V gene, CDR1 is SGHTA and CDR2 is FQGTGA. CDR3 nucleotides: TGTGCCAGCAGCTTGACTAGCGGGGGTGGCACAGATACGCAGTATTTT. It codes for CASSLTSGGGTDTQYF.

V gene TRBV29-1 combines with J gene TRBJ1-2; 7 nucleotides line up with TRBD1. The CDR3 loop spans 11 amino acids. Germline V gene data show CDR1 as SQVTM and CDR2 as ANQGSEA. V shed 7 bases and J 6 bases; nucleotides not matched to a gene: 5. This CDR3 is CSASGGDGYTF. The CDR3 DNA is TGCAGCGCCTCAGGGGGAGATGGCTACACCTTC.

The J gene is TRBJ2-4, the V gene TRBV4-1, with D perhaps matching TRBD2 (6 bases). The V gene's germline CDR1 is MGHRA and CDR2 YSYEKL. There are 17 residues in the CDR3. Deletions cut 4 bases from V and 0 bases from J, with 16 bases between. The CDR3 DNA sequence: TGCGCCAGCAGCCTTAGGGTCAGCGGGTTAGCCAAAAACATTCAGTACTTC. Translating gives CASSLRVSGLAKNIQYF.

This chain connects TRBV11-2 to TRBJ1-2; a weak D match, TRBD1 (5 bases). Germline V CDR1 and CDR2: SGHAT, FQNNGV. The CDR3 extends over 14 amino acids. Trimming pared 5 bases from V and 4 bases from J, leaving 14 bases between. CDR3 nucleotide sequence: TGTGCCAGCAGCCGCACAGGCGGAATCTATGGCTACACCTTC. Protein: CASSRTGGIYGYTF.

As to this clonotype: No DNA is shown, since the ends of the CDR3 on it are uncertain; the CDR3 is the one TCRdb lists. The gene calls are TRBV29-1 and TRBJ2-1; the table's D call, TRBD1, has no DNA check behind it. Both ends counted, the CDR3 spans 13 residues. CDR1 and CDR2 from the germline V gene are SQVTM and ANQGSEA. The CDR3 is CSVGPGTTNRKFF.

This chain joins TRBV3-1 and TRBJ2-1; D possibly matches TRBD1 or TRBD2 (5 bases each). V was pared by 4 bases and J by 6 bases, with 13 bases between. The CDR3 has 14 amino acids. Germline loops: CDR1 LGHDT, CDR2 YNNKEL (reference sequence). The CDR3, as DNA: TGTGCCAGCAGCCCCCTGGGGGAAGTCAATGAGCAGTTCTTC. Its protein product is CASSPLGEVNEQFF.

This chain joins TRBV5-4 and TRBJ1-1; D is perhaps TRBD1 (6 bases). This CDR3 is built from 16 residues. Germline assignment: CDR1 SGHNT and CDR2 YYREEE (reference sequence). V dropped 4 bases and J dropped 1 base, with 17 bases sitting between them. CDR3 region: CASSPGGGEANTEAFF. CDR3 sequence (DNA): TGTGCCAGCAGCCCCGGGGGGGGCGAGGCGAACACTGAAGCTTTCTTT.